The rows below give T cell receptor beta chains drawn from one sample of a study of breast tumors, draining lymph nodes, adjacent tissues. Using its own MiXCR run on the multiplex PCR reads, TCRdb lists one record per CDR3 protein. The sample has 13,000 or so distinct CDR3 sequences, roughly 60% seen once. The specimen sequenced was tumor-adjacent breast tissue. Receptors were obtained from a female donor with breast cancer. Some clones in this sample may be carry-over from other donors' samples. Both conserved end residues are part of each CDR3. Each record gives: J gene, V gene, CDR3 protein.

j_call: TRBJ2-5
v_call: TRBV7-2
cdr3_aa: CASGDPQETQYF

j_call: TRBJ2-7
v_call: TRBV20-1
cdr3_aa: CSARGTSGGGTYEQYF

j_call: TRBJ2-7
v_call: TRBV10-3
cdr3_aa: CAISEGRTNSYEQYF

j_call: TRBJ1-2
v_call: TRBV2
cdr3_aa: CASLGGLGYTF

j_call: TRBJ1-6
v_call: TRBV25-1
cdr3_aa: CASSWTGAYSPLHF

j_call: TRBJ2-1
v_call: TRBV24-1
cdr3_aa: CATRSDGHNEQFF

j_call: TRBJ2-5
v_call: TRBV7-2
cdr3_aa: CASSLRGGSQGGGKTQYF

j_call: TRBJ2-3
v_call: TRBV7-9
cdr3_aa: CASSRGLAGRDTQYF

j_call: TRBJ1-2
v_call: TRBV11-3
cdr3_aa: CASSLEGQGLLWKGYTF

j_call: TRBJ1-2
v_call: TRBV19
cdr3_aa: CASSMRGVGYTF

j_call: TRBJ1-4
v_call: TRBV20-1
cdr3_aa: CSASRANNEKLFF

j_call: TRBJ1-2
v_call: TRBV14
cdr3_aa: CASQAEGREVGYTF

j_call: TRBJ2-1
v_call: TRBV10-3
cdr3_aa: CAITVPDYNEQFF

j_call: TRBJ2-3
v_call: TRBV7-3
cdr3_aa: CASSSLAGGRDAQYF

j_call: TRBJ2-2
v_call: TRBV24-1
cdr3_aa: CATSVGGELFF

j_call: TRBJ1-2
v_call: TRBV7-8
cdr3_aa: CASSLEGLYDYSF

j_call: TRBJ2-7
v_call: TRBV6-5
cdr3_aa: CASSPGLAGNEQYF

j_call: TRBJ1-4
v_call: TRBV2
cdr3_aa: CASSFDRGNEKLFF

j_call: TRBJ1-3
v_call: TRBV12-3/TRBV12-4
cdr3_aa: CASSLEQGDGNTIYF

j_call: TRBJ1-1
v_call: TRBV19
cdr3_aa: CASSKRGVTEAFF

j_call: TRBJ2-7
v_call: TRBV10-3
cdr3_aa: CAISLYAIGGYEQYF

j_call: TRBJ2-2
v_call: TRBV6-6
cdr3_aa: CASSSGGPTGELFF

j_call: TRBJ1-4
v_call: TRBV7-8
cdr3_aa: CASSWDRDEKLFF

j_call: TRBJ2-2
v_call: TRBV9
cdr3_aa: CASTGGTGSTGELFF

j_call: TRBJ1-3
v_call: TRBV3-1
cdr3_aa: CASSQDRGPGNTIYF